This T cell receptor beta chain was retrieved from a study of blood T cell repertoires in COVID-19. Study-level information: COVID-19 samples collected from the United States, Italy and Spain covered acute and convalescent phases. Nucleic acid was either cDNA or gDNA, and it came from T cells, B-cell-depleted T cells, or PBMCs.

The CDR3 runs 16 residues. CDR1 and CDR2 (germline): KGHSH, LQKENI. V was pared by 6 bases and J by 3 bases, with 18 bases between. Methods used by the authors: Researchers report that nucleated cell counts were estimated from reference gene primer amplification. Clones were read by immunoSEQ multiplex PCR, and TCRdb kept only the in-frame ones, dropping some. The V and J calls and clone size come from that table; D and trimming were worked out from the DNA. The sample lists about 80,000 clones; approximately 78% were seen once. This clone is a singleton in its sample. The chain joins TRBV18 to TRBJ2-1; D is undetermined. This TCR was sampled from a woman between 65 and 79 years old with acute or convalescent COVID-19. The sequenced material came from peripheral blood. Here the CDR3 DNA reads TGTGCCAGCTCCCTGGATTTTAGCAGTGACTACAATGAGCAGTTCTTC. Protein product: CASSLDFSSDYNEQFF.